The entry below describes one T cell receptor (beta chain). This sample is drawn from a study of cytomegalovirus exposure and HLA in healthy donors. 60 Vbeta and 13 Jbeta primers were used in PCR. Assay: immunoSEQ multiplex PCR; the TCRdb copy retains only in-frame clones and omits some. There are some 150,000 clones in the sample; over 60% occur only once, and under 2% lies in the top ten. The CDR3 is 14 residues long. Germline CDR1 and CDR2: SGHDT and YYEEEE. Losses at the gene ends were 5 bases for V and 0 bases for J; bases not matched to a gene: 5. The sequence came from a woman aged 25 to 39 in good health and CMV-seronegative. The sequenced material came from PBMCs. The chain joins TRBV5-6 to TRBJ2-7; TRBD2 aligns across 7 bases. The CDR3 reads CASSSGQASYEQYF. The DNA for the CDR3 is TGTGCCAGCAGTAGCGGGCAGGCCTCCTACGAGCAGTACTTC. Based on the CDR3 plus reference TRBV5-6 and TRBJ2-7, the full variable domain is DAGVTQSPTHLIKTRGQQVTLRCSPKSGHDTVSWYQQALGQGPQFIFQYYEEEERQRGNFPDRFSGHQFPNYSSELNVNALLLGDSALYLCASSSGQASYEQYFGPGTRLTVT.